The sample holds one count of the clone carrying this TCR beta chain. What it binds is unknown. The sample carries other DNA sequences with the same CDR3. The CDR3 is made up of 11 amino acids. The V gene's germline CDR1 is DFQATT and CDR2 SNEGSKA (reference sequence). V was trimmed by 6 bases and J by 4 bases, leaving 9 bases between them. The data stem from a study of cytomegalovirus exposure and HLA in healthy donors. Whole-study context: Early released data had approximately 86 million unique TCRs, all coming from HLA-typed donors. Study-level findings and limits: Immune exposure data for these donors was limited to CMV serostatus. In all likelihood, a cluster of highly shared sequence variants was a sequencing artifact. Many donors carried some public TCRs, although rarity characterized most TCR sequences.

The PCR contained 60 Vbeta and 13 Jbeta primers. Assay used: immunoSEQ multiplex PCR; TCRdb lists only in-frame clones, some missing. The sample holds over 75,000 clones, 67% seen once. The TCR comes from a man aged 25-45 years in good health and CMV-seronegative. Sequenced: PBMCs. The chain joins TRBV20-1 to TRBJ1-1; unclear D gene. In DNA form, the CDR3 reads TGCAGTGCCCGAGGCTCCACTGAAGCTTTCTTT. Its translation is CSARGSTEAFF.